This TCR beta chain was captured in a study of tumour-infiltrating T cells in Burkitt lymphoma. Study details: All epidemiological Burkitt lymphoma subtypes were represented in the cohort. Overall and progression-free survival were predicted by productive clonality.

This CDR3 region has 15 residues. The germline CDR1 and CDR2 sequences are KGHSH and LQKENI. Trimming took 6 bases from V and 0 from J, leaving 12 bases between them. Concerning this clone itself: A read error may explain this, as a much larger clone is one base away.

The repertoire was sequenced with immunoSEQ multiplex PCR; TCRdb's copy has only in-frame clones and lacks some. The table shows thousands of clones, with about 12% occurring only once. The chain carries TRBV18 and TRBJ2-1, with D perhaps assigned TRBD1 or TRBD2 (6 bases each). Sequencing input: tumor tissue. This TCR was recovered from a human donor with Burkitt lymphoma. CDR3 sequence: CASSPSGASYNEQFF. As DNA, the CDR3 is TGTGCCAGCTCGCCATCGGGGGCCTCCTACAATGAGCAGTTCTTC.